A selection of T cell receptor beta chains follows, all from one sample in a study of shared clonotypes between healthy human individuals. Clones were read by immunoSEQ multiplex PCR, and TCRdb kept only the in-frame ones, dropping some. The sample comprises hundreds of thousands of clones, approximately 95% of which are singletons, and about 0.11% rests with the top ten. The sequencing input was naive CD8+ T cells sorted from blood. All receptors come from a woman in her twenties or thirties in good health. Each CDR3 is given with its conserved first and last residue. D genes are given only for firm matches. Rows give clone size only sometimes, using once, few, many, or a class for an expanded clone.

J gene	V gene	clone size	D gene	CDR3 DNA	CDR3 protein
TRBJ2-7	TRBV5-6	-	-	TGTGCCAGCAGCTTCCAGGGTACTTACGAGCAGTACTTC	CASSFQGTYEQYF
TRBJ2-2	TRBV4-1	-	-	TGCGCCAGCAGCCAACGGCAGATTGGGAACACCGGGGAGCTGTTTTTT	CASSQRQIGNTGELFF
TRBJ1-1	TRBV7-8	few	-	TGTGCCAGCAGCTTAGCCCCAAGTGAGGGGCCGAACACTGAAGCTTTCTTT	CASSLAPSEGPNTEAFF
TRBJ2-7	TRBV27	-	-	TGTGCCAGCAGTTCTCAAGCAACCTACGAGCAGTACTTC	CASSSQATYEQYF
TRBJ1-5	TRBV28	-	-	TGTGCCAGCATCATAGGCGGACGCTTGGGCAATCAGCCCCAGCATTTT	CASIIGGRLGNQPQHF
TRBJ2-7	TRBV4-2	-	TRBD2	TGTGCCAGCAGCCAAGGACCCGGGACTAGCGGTTACGAGCAGTACTTC	CASSQGPGTSGYEQYF
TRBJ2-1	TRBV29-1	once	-	TGCAGCGTCCCCGAGGATGCCACAAATGAGCAGTTCTTC	CSVPEDATNEQFF
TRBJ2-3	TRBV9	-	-	TGTGCCAGCAGCCCGTATGAGTTAGGCACAGATACGCAGTATTTT	CASSPYELGTDTQYF
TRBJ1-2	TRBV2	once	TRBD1	TGTGCCAGCAGTGGGACAGGGGACGGCTACACCTTC	CASSGTGDGYTF
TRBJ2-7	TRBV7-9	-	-	TGTGCCAGCAGCGCGGGGGACAGACCCTTCCCCGAGCAGTACTTC	CASSAGDRPFPEQYF
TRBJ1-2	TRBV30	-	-	TGTGCCTGGAGTCAGTACAGGGTCGACGGCTACACCTTC	CAWSQYRVDGYTF
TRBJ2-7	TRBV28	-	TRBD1	TGTGCCAGCAGTTTACGACAGGGCCCTGCCTACGAGCAGTACTTC	CASSLRQGPAYEQYF
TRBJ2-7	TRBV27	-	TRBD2	TGTGCCAGCAGTTTCTTAGCGGGTCAAGCAAAGGAGCAGTACTTC	CASSFLAGQAKEQYF
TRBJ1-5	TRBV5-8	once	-	TGTGCCAGCAGCTTGTGGCCCGGAATGCTCAAGGACCAGCCCCAGCATTTT	CASSLWPGMLKDQPQHF
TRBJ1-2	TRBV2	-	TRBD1	TGTGCCATCACGAACAGGGGGCTAGACTATGGCTACACCTTC	CAITNRGLDYGYTF
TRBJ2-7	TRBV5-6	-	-	TGTGCCAGCAGCTTCGGACGGGGGTGGCAGTACTTC	CASSFGRGWQYF
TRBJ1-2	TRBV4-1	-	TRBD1	TGCGCCAGCAGCCAAGCCACAGGGGGACATCGGTATGGCTACACCTTC	CASSQATGGHRYGYTF